One TCR beta chain is described in this entry. Its antigen is not identified. Amplification used 60 Vbeta primers and 13 Jbeta primers. Here immunoSEQ multiplex PCR was the method, and the copy in TCRdb shows in-frame clones only, minus some. The profile shows 150,000 or so clones, over 60% of them singletons. Germline assignment: CDR1 SEHNR and CDR2 FQNEAQ (reference sequence). V shed 4 bases, J shed 7 bases, and the junction held 13 bases outside the gene matches. The CDR3 spans 15 residues. The data originate from a study of cytomegalovirus exposure and HLA in healthy donors. Study-level results: In a later analysis, TCR beta V- and J-gene trimming was associated with a missense DCLRE1C variant.

V is TRBV7-9 and J is TRBJ2-7, with TRBD1 matching 7 bases. The sequence was obtained from a man between 40 and 49 years old in good health and CMV-seropositive. The sequenced sample was PBMCs. The CDR3 coding sequence is TGTGCCAGCAGCTCAACTGACAGGGCCCTGGGTGAGCAGTACTTC. As protein: CASSSTDRALGEQYF.